This TCR beta chain was found in a study of shared clonotypes between healthy human individuals. Study-wide findings and caveats: Memory subsets had estimated richness that was generally smaller than that of naive subsets. Clonotype sharing levels among donors were expected to vary with sequencing depth. Collection of samples was limited to blood; tissue repertoires likely differ.

Profiling relied on immunoSEQ multiplex PCR, and the TCRdb table lists in-frame clones only, not all of them. The sample lists over a million clones, around 82% occurring once. Comment on this clone: What it recognizes is unknown.

The CDR3 sequence is 16 residues long. With 1 base clipped from V and 0 bases from J, the junction kept 6 bases outside the gene matches. Germline V gene lookup returns CDR1 SGHTA and CDR2 FQGNSA. The clonotype originates from a young man in good health. Some clones in this sample may be carry-over from other donors' samples. The chain couples TRBV7-2 to TRBJ2-7, with 7 bases identical to TRBD2. The sample comprised memory CD4+ T cells from PBMCs. This sample's subset: CD45RA-negative fraction. The CDR3 protein is CASSLVAGVSSYEQYF. The DNA of the CDR3 is TGTGCCAGCAGCTTAGTGGCGGGGGTAAGCTCCTACGAGCAGTACTTC.